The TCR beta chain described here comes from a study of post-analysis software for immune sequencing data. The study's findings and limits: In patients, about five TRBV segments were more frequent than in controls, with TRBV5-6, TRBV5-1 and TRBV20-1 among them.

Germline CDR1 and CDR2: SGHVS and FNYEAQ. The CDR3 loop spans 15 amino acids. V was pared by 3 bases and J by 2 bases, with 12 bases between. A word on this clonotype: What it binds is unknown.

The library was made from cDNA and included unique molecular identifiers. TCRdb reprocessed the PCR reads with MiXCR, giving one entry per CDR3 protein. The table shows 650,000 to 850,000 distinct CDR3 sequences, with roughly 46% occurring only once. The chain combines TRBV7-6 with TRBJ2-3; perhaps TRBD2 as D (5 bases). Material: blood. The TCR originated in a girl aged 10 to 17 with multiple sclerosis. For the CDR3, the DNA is TGTGCCAGCAGCTTTGGAGGCGGTACCACAGATACGCAGTATTTT. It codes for CASSFGGGTTDTQYF.